The rows below give T cell receptor beta chains drawn from one sample of a study of blood T cell repertoires in COVID-19. Clones were sequenced by immunoSEQ multiplex PCR, and TCRdb holds only the in-frame ones, with some missing. Altogether more than 250,000 clones are present, about 82% being singletons, with the ten largest covering 5.1%. Sequencing used peripheral blood. These receptors were obtained from a man aged 45-65 years with active or convalescent COVID-19. The CDR3 runs from the conserved cysteine through the conserved F or W.

v_call: TRBV3-1/TRBV3-2
cdr3_length: 16
j_call: TRBJ2-5
cdr3_aa: CASSQGPGQGQETQYF

v_call: TRBV4-3
cdr3_length: 14
j_call: TRBJ1-2
cdr3_aa: CASSYLQGASGYTF

v_call: TRBV9
cdr3_length: 15
j_call: TRBJ2-1
cdr3_aa: CASTPRSLPYNEQFF

v_call: TRBV11-2
cdr3_length: 12
j_call: TRBJ2-7
cdr3_aa: CASSLASYEQYF

v_call: TRBV21-1
cdr3_length: 18
j_call: TRBJ1-5
cdr3_aa: CASSNPSGTDYSNQPQHF

v_call: TRBV6-5
cdr3_length: 13
j_call: TRBJ2-7
cdr3_aa: CASSTRQSYEQYF

v_call: TRBV5-8
cdr3_length: 13
j_call: TRBJ1-5
cdr3_aa: CASSLAGIQPQHF

v_call: TRBV2
cdr3_length: 13
j_call: TRBJ2-7
cdr3_aa: CASSFARSYEQYF

v_call: TRBV19
cdr3_length: 13
j_call: TRBJ2-3
cdr3_aa: CASSDTSTDTQYF

v_call: TRBV24-1
cdr3_length: 17
j_call: TRBJ1-3
cdr3_aa: CATSRQKISGGANTIYF

v_call: TRBV18
cdr3_length: 15
j_call: TRBJ2-1
cdr3_aa: CASSPVAGGGDEQFF

v_call: TRBV7-8
cdr3_length: 15
j_call: TRBJ2-4
cdr3_aa: CASSSSPGDGNIQYF

v_call: TRBV28
cdr3_length: 14
j_call: TRBJ1-6
cdr3_aa: CASSFHFSNSPLHF

v_call: TRBV5-1
cdr3_length: 20
j_call: TRBJ2-1
cdr3_aa: CASSSTRQGAGRRSYNEQFF

v_call: TRBV5-1
cdr3_length: 15
j_call: TRBJ2-2
cdr3_aa: CASSLAGANTGELFF

v_call: TRBV7-9
cdr3_length: 15
j_call: TRBJ1-4
cdr3_aa: CASSGGQGPNEKLFF

v_call: TRBV3-1/TRBV3-2
cdr3_length: 15
j_call: TRBJ1-2
cdr3_aa: CASSQERTAYYGYTF

v_call: TRBV6-5
cdr3_length: 14
j_call: TRBJ2-1
cdr3_aa: CASKGERSYNEQFF

v_call: TRBV5-1
cdr3_length: 16
j_call: TRBJ1-3
cdr3_aa: CASSPGDSSSGNTIYF

v_call: TRBV13
cdr3_length: 16
j_call: TRBJ2-2
cdr3_aa: CASSRRGQYSTGELFF

v_call: TRBV3-1/TRBV3-2
cdr3_length: 15
j_call: TRBJ2-3
cdr3_aa: CASSQEAWVGDTQYF

v_call: TRBV6-1
cdr3_length: 15
j_call: TRBJ1-4
cdr3_aa: CASSEQAGGNEKLFF

v_call: TRBV9
cdr3_length: 13
j_call: TRBJ1-2
cdr3_aa: CASSGGRTYGYTF

v_call: TRBV19
cdr3_length: 16
j_call: TRBJ2-5
cdr3_aa: CASRGGLRGRQETQYF

v_call: TRBV19
cdr3_length: 14
j_call: TRBJ1-2
cdr3_aa: CASWGTGANYGYTF

v_call: TRBV7-2
cdr3_length: 14
j_call: TRBJ1-6
cdr3_aa: CASSSPYVNSPLHF

v_call: TRBV28
cdr3_length: 12
j_call: TRBJ1-6
cdr3_aa: CASSLRQSPLHF

v_call: TRBV27
cdr3_length: 15
j_call: TRBJ1-6
cdr3_aa: CASSLSGQGSSPLHF

v_call: TRBV25-1
cdr3_length: 15
j_call: TRBJ1-3
cdr3_aa: CASSDIGVLGNTIYF

v_call: TRBV3-1/TRBV3-2
cdr3_length: 13
j_call: TRBJ1-1
cdr3_aa: CASSQILSTEAFF

v_call: TRBV11-2
cdr3_length: 16
j_call: TRBJ2-6
cdr3_aa: CASSPVQSSGANVLTF

v_call: TRBV4-2
cdr3_length: 15
j_call: TRBJ2-7
cdr3_aa: CASSQELAGHYEQYF

v_call: TRBV7-3
cdr3_length: 16
j_call: TRBJ1-4
cdr3_aa: CASSFRPRQGAEKLFF

v_call: TRBV28
cdr3_length: 13
j_call: TRBJ2-1
cdr3_aa: CASRPRGRNEQFF

v_call: TRBV2
cdr3_length: 14
j_call: TRBJ1-6
cdr3_aa: CASRKTGSNSPLHF

v_call: TRBV7-2
cdr3_length: 15
j_call: TRBJ2-7
cdr3_aa: CASSLLGTSSYEQYF

v_call: TRBV4-2
cdr3_length: 15
j_call: TRBJ1-2
cdr3_aa: CASSQQPDRRDGYTF

v_call: TRBV25-1
cdr3_length: 16
j_call: TRBJ1-1
cdr3_aa: CASSDWGRQGGTEAFF

v_call: TRBV19
cdr3_length: 16
j_call: TRBJ1-4
cdr3_aa: CASTTGVGVQGEKLFF

v_call: TRBV3-1/TRBV3-2
cdr3_length: 16
j_call: TRBJ2-7
cdr3_aa: CASSQESGESSYEQYF

v_call: TRBV28
cdr3_length: 14
j_call: TRBJ2-5
cdr3_aa: CASSQRLGGETQYF

v_call: TRBV4-3
cdr3_length: 15
j_call: TRBJ2-3
cdr3_aa: CASAPGGADTDTQYF

v_call: TRBV12-3/TRBV12-4
cdr3_length: 13
j_call: TRBJ1-5
cdr3_aa: CASRVSLDQPQHF

v_call: TRBV5-1
cdr3_length: 15
j_call: TRBJ2-2
cdr3_aa: CASSFQGSGTGELFF

v_call: TRBV3-1/TRBV3-2
cdr3_length: 16
j_call: TRBJ2-2
cdr3_aa: CASSPRDRINTGELFF

v_call: TRBV28
cdr3_length: 11
j_call: TRBJ2-1
cdr3_aa: CASSPGGEQFF

v_call: TRBV30
cdr3_length: 12
j_call: TRBJ1-1
cdr3_aa: CAWKQGRPEAFF

v_call: TRBV5-1
cdr3_length: 16
j_call: TRBJ1-1
cdr3_aa: CASSLGRGAQNTEAFF

v_call: TRBV3-1/TRBV3-2
cdr3_length: 15
j_call: TRBJ1-3
cdr3_aa: CASSRQVSSGNTIYF

v_call: TRBV3-1/TRBV3-2
cdr3_length: 16
j_call: TRBJ1-6
cdr3_aa: CASSQGPGGGGSPLHF